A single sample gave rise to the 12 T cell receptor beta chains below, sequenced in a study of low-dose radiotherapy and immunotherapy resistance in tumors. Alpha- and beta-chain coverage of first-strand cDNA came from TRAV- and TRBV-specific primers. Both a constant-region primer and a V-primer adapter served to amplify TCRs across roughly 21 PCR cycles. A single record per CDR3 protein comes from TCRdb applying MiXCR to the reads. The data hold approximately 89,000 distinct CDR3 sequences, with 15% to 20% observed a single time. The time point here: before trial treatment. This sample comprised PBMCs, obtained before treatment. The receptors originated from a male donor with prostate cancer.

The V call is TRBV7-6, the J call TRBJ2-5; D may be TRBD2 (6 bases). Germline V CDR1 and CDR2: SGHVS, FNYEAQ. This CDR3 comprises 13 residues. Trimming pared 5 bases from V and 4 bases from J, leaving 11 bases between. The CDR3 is CASSRGLRETQYF. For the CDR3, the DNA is TGTGCCAGCAGCCGGGGACTGCGAGAGACCCAGTACTTC. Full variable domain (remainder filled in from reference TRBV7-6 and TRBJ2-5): GAGVSQSPRYKVTKRGQDVALRCDPISGHVSLYWYRQALGQGPEFLTYFNYEAQQDKSGLPNDRFSAERPEGSISTLTIQRTEQRDSAMYRCASSRGLRETQYFGPGTRLLVL.

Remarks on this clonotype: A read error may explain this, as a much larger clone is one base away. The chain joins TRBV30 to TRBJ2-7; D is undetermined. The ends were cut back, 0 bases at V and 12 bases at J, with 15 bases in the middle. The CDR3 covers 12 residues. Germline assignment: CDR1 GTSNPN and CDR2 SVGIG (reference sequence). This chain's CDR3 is CAWSVRQTVPYF. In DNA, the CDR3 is TGTGCCTGGAGTGTTAGGCAAACGGTTCCGTACTTC.

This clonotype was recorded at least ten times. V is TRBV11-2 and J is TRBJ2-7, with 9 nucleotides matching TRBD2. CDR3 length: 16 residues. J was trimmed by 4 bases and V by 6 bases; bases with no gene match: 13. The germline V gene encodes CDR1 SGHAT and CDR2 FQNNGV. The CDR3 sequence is CASSTSRASGVYEQYF. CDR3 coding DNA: TGTGCCAGCAGTACATCCAGGGCTAGCGGGGTATACGAGCAGTACTTC.

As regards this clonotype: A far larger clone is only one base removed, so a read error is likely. DNA for the CDR3: TGTGCCTGCAGTTACGTAGGTTCGGGCACTGAAGCTTTCTTT. Translating it yields CACSYVGSGTEAFF. The chain employs TRBV27 and TRBJ1-1, with D hard to call. This CDR3 comprises 14 residues. Germline V gene sequence: CDR1 MNHEY, CDR2 SMNVEV (reference sequence).

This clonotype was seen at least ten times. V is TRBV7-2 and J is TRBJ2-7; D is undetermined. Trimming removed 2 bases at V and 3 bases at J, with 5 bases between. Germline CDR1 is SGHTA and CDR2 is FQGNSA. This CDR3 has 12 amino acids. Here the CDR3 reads CASSLRSYEQYF. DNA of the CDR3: TGTGCCAGCAGCTTACGGAGCTACGAGCAGTACTTC.

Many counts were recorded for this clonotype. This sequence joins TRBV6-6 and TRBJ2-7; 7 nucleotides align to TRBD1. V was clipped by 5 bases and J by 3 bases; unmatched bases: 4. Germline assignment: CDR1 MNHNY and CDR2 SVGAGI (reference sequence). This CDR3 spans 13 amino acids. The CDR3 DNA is TGTGCCAGCAGTCAGACAGGGATCTACGAGCAGTACTTC. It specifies CASSQTGIYEQYF.

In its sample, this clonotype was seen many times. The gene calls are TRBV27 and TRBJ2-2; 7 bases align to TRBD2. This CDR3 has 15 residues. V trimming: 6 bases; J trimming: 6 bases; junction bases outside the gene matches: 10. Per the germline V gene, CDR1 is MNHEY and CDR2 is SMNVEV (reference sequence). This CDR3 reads CASRLTLSGPGELFF. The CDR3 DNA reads TGTGCCAGCAGACTAACCCTTAGCGGGCCCGGGGAGCTGTTTTTT.

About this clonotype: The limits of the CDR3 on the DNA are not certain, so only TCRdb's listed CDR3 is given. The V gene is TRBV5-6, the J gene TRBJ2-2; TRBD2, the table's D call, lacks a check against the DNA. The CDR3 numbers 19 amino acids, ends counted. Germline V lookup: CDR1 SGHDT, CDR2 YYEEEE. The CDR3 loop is CASSSTSGGPVATGELFFF.

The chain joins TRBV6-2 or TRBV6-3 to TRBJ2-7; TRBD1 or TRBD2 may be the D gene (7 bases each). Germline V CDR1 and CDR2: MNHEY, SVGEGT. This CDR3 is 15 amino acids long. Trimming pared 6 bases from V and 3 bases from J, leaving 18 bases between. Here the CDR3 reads CASSERDSRNYEQYF. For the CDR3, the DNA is TGTGCCAGCAGCGAGCGGGACAGCCGGAACTACGAGCAGTACTTC.

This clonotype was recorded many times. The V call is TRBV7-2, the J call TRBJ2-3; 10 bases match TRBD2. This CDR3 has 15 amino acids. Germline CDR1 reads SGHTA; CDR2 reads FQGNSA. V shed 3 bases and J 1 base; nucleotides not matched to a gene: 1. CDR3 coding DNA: TGTGCCAGCAGCTTTACTAGCGGGGGCACAGATACGCAGTATTTT. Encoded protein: CASSFTSGGTDTQYF.

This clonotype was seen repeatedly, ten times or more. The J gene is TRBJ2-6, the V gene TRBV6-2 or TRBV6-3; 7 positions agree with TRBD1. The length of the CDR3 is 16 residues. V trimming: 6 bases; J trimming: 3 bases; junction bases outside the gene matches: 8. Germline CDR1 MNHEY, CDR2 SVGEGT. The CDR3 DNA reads TGTGCCAGCAGGCGAGCAGGGGGTGGTGGGGCCAACGTCCTGACTTTC. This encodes CASRRAGGGGANVLTF.

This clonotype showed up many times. The CDR3 DNA sequence: TGCAGCGTTGAAGTGGGCGGGAGCTCCTACAATGAGCAGTTCTTC. Its protein product is CSVEVGGSSYNEQFF. J is TRBJ2-1 and V is TRBV29-1, with 7 positions matching TRBD2. The junction had 3 bases not matched to a gene; V was cut back by 1 base and J by 0 bases. The CDR3 runs to 15 residues. Germline V gene sequence: CDR1 SQVTM, CDR2 ANQGSEA.